This T cell receptor (beta chain) came from a study of blood T cells in healthy people across ages. A second PCR, run for roughly 6 to 11 cycles, used a sample-barcoded 5' primer plus a J-beta primer mix. TCRdb analysed the 5' RACE reads with MiXCR anew, one entry per CDR3 protein. The table includes 700,000 or so distinct CDR3 sequences, roughly 41% detected once. This CDR3 is 12 amino acids long. The V end lost 8 bases, the J end lost 6 bases, and 15 bases lay between the germline ends. Per germline, CDR1 SQVTM and CDR2 ANQGSEA. This clonotype was seen at least ten times. The receptor's source is a man older than 75 in good health. Sequenced: blood. The V gene is TRBV29-1, the J gene TRBJ2-3; possibly TRBD2 for D (6 bases). This CDR3 reads CSLSSSVDTQYF. The DNA of the CDR3 is TGCAGCTTAAGTTCTAGCGTCGATACGCAGTATTTT.